Following are 30 T cell receptor beta chains from one sample sequenced in a study of blood T cell repertoires in COVID-19. The method was immunoSEQ multiplex PCR; TCRdb's version includes in-frame clones alone and lacks a portion of them. The repertoire has more than 200,000 clones, roughly 85% of them found once; the top ten carry under 3%. The sequencing input was peripheral blood. These receptors were obtained from a woman in her sixties or seventies with active or convalescent COVID-19.

The CDR3 region is CASRTGGNTGELFF. The CDR3 DNA reads TGTGCCAGCAGAACAGGGGGGAACACCGGGGAGCTGTTTTTT. The chain recombines TRBV28 with TRBJ2-2; 8 nucleotides align to TRBD1. V lost 6 bases, J lost 1 base, and 1 base stayed unmatched. Germline V gene data show CDR1 as MDHEN and CDR2 as SYDVKM. This CDR3 has 14 residues.

Remarks on this clone: Other DNA sequences in the same sample also yield this CDR3. V and J are TRBV5-1 and TRBJ1-4; TRBD1 matches at 9 bases. Trimming at V came to 2 bases and at J to 8 bases, leaving 4 bases not matched to a gene. This CDR3 region has 14 residues. CDR1 and CDR2 from the germline V gene are SGHRS and YFSETQ. The CDR3 DNA sequence: TGCGCCAGCAGCTTCGGACAGGGGAACGAAAAACTGTTTTTT. Amino acids: CASSFGQGNEKLFF.

The chain couples TRBV6-6 to TRBJ1-1, with D possibly being TRBD1 (6 bases). Germline-derived CDR1 and CDR2 are MNHNY and SVGAGI (reference sequence). This CDR3 spans 18 amino acids. Trimming left V 5 bases short and J 0 bases short, with 22 bases between. The CDR3 here is CASSLTGRAGFMNTEAFF. DNA for the CDR3: TGTGCCAGCAGTCTGACAGGTAGGGCCGGGTTTATGAACACTGAAGCTTTCTTT.

V usage is TRBV5-1 and J usage is TRBJ2-3; D not resolved. The CDR3 spans 13 residues. From germline, CDR1 is SGHRS and CDR2 YFSETQ. Between the trimmed V and J ends, which lost 8 bases and 4 bases, there was a span of 14 bases. CDR3 sequence: CASISSDADTQYF. The CDR3 DNA is TGCGCCAGTATAAGCAGCGACGCAGATACGCAGTATTTT.

The chain recombines TRBV7-9 with TRBJ2-5; D might be TRBD1 (6 bases). This CDR3 contains 14 residues. The V gene lost 3 bases and the J gene lost 1 base, with 9 bases spanning the gap. The germline V gene encodes CDR1 SEHNR and CDR2 FQNEAQ (reference sequence). CDR3 sequence: CASSFQGSQETQYF. In nucleotides, the CDR3 is TGTGCCAGCAGCTTCCAGGGGTCCCAAGAGACCCAGTACTTC.

The V and J genes are TRBV29-1 and TRBJ2-5, with 8 bases lining up with TRBD2. The CDR3 is made up of 12 amino acids. In germline, CDR1 is SQVTM, CDR2 ANQGSEA. V shed 8 bases, J shed 5 bases, and the junction held 7 bases outside the gene matches. As DNA, the CDR3 is TGCAGCCCCGGGGGGGTGGGGGAGACCCAGTACTTC. Translated, it gives CSPGGVGETQYF.

This clone was counted once. This sequence joins TRBV29-1 and TRBJ1-2, with a possible D match to TRBD1 (6 bases). Looked up from germline, CDR1 is SQVTM and CDR2 is ANQGSEA. The ends were cut back, 6 bases at V and 0 bases at J, with 11 bases in the middle. The CDR3 totals 13 residues. The CDR3 DNA is TGCAGCGTCCCGGACAGATCTAACTATGGCTACACCTTC. Translating it yields CSVPDRSNYGYTF.

The rearrangement uses TRBV10-3 and TRBJ2-2; D perhaps matches TRBD1 (5 bases). Trimming pared 10 bases from V and 4 bases from J, leaving 16 bases between. The CDR3 has 14 residues. The V gene's germline CDR1 is ENHRY and CDR2 SYGVKD. CDR3 in amino acids: CASARQGGTGELFF. The CDR3 DNA reads as TGTGCCAGCGCCAGGCAGGGTGGCACCGGGGAGCTGTTTTTT.

This clone was counted only a few times. This chain links TRBV4-1 with TRBJ1-2, with 12 positions matching TRBD1. The V gene's germline CDR1 is MGHRA and CDR2 YSYEKL. The CDR3 runs to 18 residues. The junction had 13 bases not matched to a gene; V was cut back by 0 bases and J by 8 bases. The chain's CDR3 is CASSQDLLGGQGARGYTF. For the CDR3, the DNA is TGCGCCAGCAGCCAAGACCTGTTGGGGGGACAGGGGGCGCGCGGCTACACCTTC.

This clone has ten or more counts. The genes are TRBV7-3 and TRBJ2-1; weak D call: TRBD2 (5 bases). CDR1 is SGHTA and CDR2 is FQGTGA in the germline V gene. V lost 5 bases, J lost 9 bases, and 14 bases lay in between. The CDR3 is 13 residues long. The DNA for the CDR3 is TGTGCCAGCAGCCGGACTTCGGTTGGTGAGCAGTTCTTC. This encodes CASSRTSVGEQFF. The complete variable domain, with remaining parts taken from reference TRBV7-3 and TRBJ2-1, reads GAGVSQTPSNKVTEKGKYVELRCDPISGHTALYWYRQSLGQGPEFLIYFQGTGAADDSGLPNDRFFAVRPEGSVSTLKIQRTERGDSAVYLCASSRTSVGEQFFGPGTRLTVL.

The chain has TRBV7-9 and TRBJ2-2; TRBD2 agrees at 8 bases. V lost 0 bases, J lost 0 bases, and 9 bases stayed unmatched. This CDR3 spans 19 amino acids. The germline gives CDR1 SEHNR, CDR2 FQNEAQ (reference sequence). The CDR3 DNA is TGTGCCAGCAGCTTAGCGCAACTAGCGGAAGGCTCGAACACCGGGGAGCTGTTTTTT. Translating it yields CASSLAQLAEGSNTGELFF.

In DNA, the CDR3 is TGTGCCAGCAAGCCCGAATACGAGCAGTACTTC. It translates to CASKPEYEQYF. This sequence joins TRBV2 and TRBJ2-7, with D hard to call. Trimming removed 7 bases at V and 4 bases at J, with 8 bases between. The length of the CDR3 is 11 residues. Germline CDR1 and CDR2: SNHLY and FYNNEI. Full variable domain (outside the CDR3, taken from reference TRBV2 and TRBJ2-7): EPEVTQTPSHQVTQMGQEVILRCVPISNHLYFYWYRQILGQKVEFLVSFYNNEISEKSEIFDDQFSVERPDGSNFTLKIRSTKLEDSAMYFCASKPEYEQYFGPGTRLTVT.

This chain connects TRBV5-6 to TRBJ1-2, with unresolved D. The CDR3 is 14 residues long. Looked up from germline, CDR1 is SGHDT and CDR2 is YYEEEE. Trimming pared 0 bases from V and 4 bases from J, leaving 10 bases between. The CDR3 nucleotides read TGTGCCAGCAGCTTGGGGAGAGGATTCTATGGCTACACCTTC. It specifies CASSLGRGFYGYTF.

This clone occurred a few times. The genes are TRBV29-1 and TRBJ2-1, with 8 bases fitting TRBD2. Trimming at V came to 1 base and at J to 4 bases, leaving 6 bases not matched to a gene. The CDR3 loop spans 15 amino acids. The germline gives CDR1 SQVTM, CDR2 ANQGSEA. The CDR3 DNA follows: TGCAGCGTTGAAGGGGCGGTAGCGGGATACAATGAGCAGTTCTTC. It yields the protein CSVEGAVAGYNEQFF.

The chain joins TRBV18 to TRBJ1-6; D not resolved. The CDR3 covers 15 residues. V was trimmed by 3 bases and J by 8 bases, leaving 14 bases between them. Germline V gene lookup returns CDR1 KGHSH and CDR2 LQKENI. CDR3 protein: CASSPTAPRDSPLHF. CDR3 sequence (DNA): TGTGCCAGCTCACCCACCGCCCCGAGGGATTCACCCCTCCACTTT.

This CDR3 reads CASSEARSGGYTF. The CDR3 nucleotides are TGTGCCAGCAGTGAAGCGCGTTCGGGAGGCTACACCTTC. The J gene is TRBJ1-2, the V gene TRBV2; D not resolved. CDR1 is SNHLY and CDR2 is FYNNEI in the germline V gene. This CDR3 has 13 amino acids. V lost 0 bases and J 8 bases, leaving 10 bases between the germline ends.

This chain links TRBV5-4 with TRBJ2-7; 15 bases agree with TRBD2. The V gene's germline CDR1 is SGHNT and CDR2 YYREEE (reference sequence). CDR3 length: 16 amino acids. J was trimmed by 6 bases and V by 6 bases; bases with no gene match: 10. CDR3 amino acids: CASTHGLAGGPGEQYF. As DNA, the CDR3 is TGTGCCAGCACCCACGGACTAGCGGGAGGGCCGGGCGAGCAGTACTTC.

CDR3 bases: TGTGCCAGCAGTGGAGCGGGAGGGCCGGTCGTCGGGGAGCTGTTTTTT. It yields the protein CASSGAGGPVVGELFF. The rearrangement joins TRBV28 to TRBJ2-2, with 10 bases fitting TRBD2. Per germline, CDR1 MDHEN and CDR2 SYDVKM. The CDR3 spans 16 residues. J gave up 7 bases and V 5 bases, and 10 bases lay outside the gene matches.

DNA for the CDR3: TGTGCCAGCTCACCACCGGGACAGGGGAAGTCCTACGAGCAGTACTTC. Protein product: CASSPPGQGKSYEQYF. The rearrangement uses TRBV18 and TRBJ2-7; 10 bases are a match to TRBD1. The CDR3 consists of 16 residues. V lost 0 bases to trimming and J lost 1 base; unmatched junction nucleotides: 3. The germline gives CDR1 KGHSH, CDR2 LQKENI.

The rearrangement joins TRBV7-6 to TRBJ2-1; the D is unclear. Germline V gene sequence: CDR1 SGHVS, CDR2 FNYEAQ. Trimming stripped 0 bases from V and 1 base from J, with 13 bases between. The CDR3 is 17 amino acids. The CDR3 region has the DNA TGTGCCAGCAGCTTAGCGGCGGTCGTTTTTTCCTACAATGAGCAGTTCTTC. Protein product: CASSLAAVVFSYNEQFF.

As DNA, the CDR3 is TGTGCCAGTAGTATGGGACAGGGTAGTGAAGCTTTCTTT. Translated: CASSMGQGSEAFF. The rearrangement links TRBV19 to TRBJ1-1; 9 bases are shared with TRBD1. In germline, CDR1 is LNHDA, CDR2 SQIVND (reference sequence). With V trimmed by 3 bases and J by 7 bases, 3 bases remained unmatched. There are 13 residues in the CDR3.

This clone was counted a few times. This chain links TRBV4-1 with TRBJ2-5; 9 bases line up with TRBD1. V was clipped by 4 bases and J by 4 bases; unmatched bases: 10. Germline loops: CDR1 MGHRA, CDR2 YSYEKL. The CDR3 covers 16 residues. The CDR3 DNA reads TGCGCCAGCAGCCCTTCCGGGACAGGGTTCCGAGAGACCCAGTACTTC. Protein: CASSPSGTGFRETQYF.

This clone was counted between two and nine times. V is TRBV6-1 and J is TRBJ1-3; D is perhaps TRBD1 (6 bases). The germline gives CDR1 MNHNS, CDR2 SASEGT. Between the trimmed V and J ends, which lost 4 bases and 4 bases, there was a span of 17 bases. The CDR3 totals 16 residues. The DNA for the CDR3 is TGTGCCAGCAGTGGGGGGCAGAATCGGGTAGGAAACACCATATATTTT. As protein: CASSGGQNRVGNTIYF.

The count of this clone is one. The J gene is TRBJ1-1, the V gene TRBV7-2, with D possibly TRBD1 on 5 matching bases. The CDR3 length is 15 residues. V shed 2 bases and J shed 1 base, with 11 bases lying between them. Germline V gives CDR1 SGHTA, CDR2 FQGNSA. The CDR3 reads CASSLSFTGNTEAFF. The CDR3 DNA is TGTGCCAGCAGCTTATCCTTTACAGGGAACACTGAAGCTTTCTTT. Looking up the rest from reference TRBV7-2 and TRBJ1-1 gives the full variable domain: GAGVSQSPSNKVTEKGKDVELRCDPISGHTALYWYRQSLGQGLEFLIYFQGNSAPDKSGLPSDRFSAERTGGSVSTLTIQRTQQEDSAVYLCASSLSFTGNTEAFFGQGTRLTVV.

The rearrangement joins TRBV19 to TRBJ1-4; D is unclear. Germline-derived CDR1 and CDR2 are LNHDA and SQIVND (reference sequence). The CDR3 runs to 13 residues. Between the trimmed V and J ends, which lost 10 bases and 7 bases, there was a span of 16 bases. The CDR3 region is CATSSLVGEKLFF. The DNA for the CDR3 is TGTGCCACCTCCTCCCTGGTCGGTGAAAAACTGTTTTTT.

The chain carries TRBV28 and TRBJ1-3; D remains unclear. Germline V gene data show CDR1 as MDHEN and CDR2 as SYDVKM. The CDR3 runs 15 residues. V was clipped by 6 bases and J by 0 bases, with 12 bases between them. The CDR3 spells CASSLVQASGNTIYF. CDR3 nucleotides: TGTGCCAGCAGCCTCGTGCAGGCCTCTGGAAACACCATATATTTT. Based on the CDR3 plus reference TRBV28 and TRBJ1-3, the full variable domain is DVKVTQSSRYLVKRTGEKVFLECVQDMDHENMFWYRQDPGLGLRLIYFSYDVKMKEKGDIPEGYSVSREKKERFSLILESASTNQTSMYLCASSLVQASGNTIYFGEGSWLTVV.

The chain employs TRBV5-8 and TRBJ1-2; D not resolved. This CDR3 spans 12 amino acids. Germline CDR1 and CDR2: SGHTS and YDEGEE. V lost 4 bases to trimming and J lost 4 bases, with 8 bases between them. In nucleotides, the CDR3 is TGTGCCAGCAGCCGGCGGGGCTATGGCTACACCTTC. This codes for CASSRRGYGYTF. Complete variable domain (other parts from reference TRBV5-8 and TRBJ1-2): EAGVTQSPTHLIKTRGQQATLRCSPISGHTSVYWYQQALGLGLQFLLWYDEGEERNRGNFPPRFSGRQFPNYSSELNVNALELEDSALYLCASSRRGYGYTFGSGTRLTVV.

In regard to this clone: The junction and the germline gene differ at one end; a read error may be behind it. This chain links TRBV6-2 or TRBV6-3 with TRBJ1-5, with TRBD1 as a possible D gene (6 bases). The CDR3 runs to 14 residues. Germline V gene lookup returns CDR1 MNHEY and CDR2 SVGEGT. In DNA, the CDR3 is TGTGCCAGCAGTTACTCGGGTCGACAGGATCGGTCTTCATGG. It codes for CASSYSGRQDRSSW.

The gene calls are TRBV18 and TRBJ2-2; 8 nucleotides align to TRBD1. This CDR3 spans 16 amino acids. Losses at the gene ends were 2 bases for V and 3 bases for J; bases not matched to a gene: 5. Germline CDR1 KGHSH, CDR2 LQKENI. CDR3 sequence reads: CASSPAEQGDTGELFF. The CDR3 DNA follows: TGTGCCAGCTCACCAGCCGAACAGGGGGACACCGGGGAGCTGTTTTTT.

The genes are TRBV5-5 and TRBJ2-7; no firm D call. CDR1 and CDR2 (germline): SGHKS, YYEKEE (reference sequence). This CDR3 contains 12 residues. Trimming removed 4 bases from V and 0 bases from J, with 5 bases in between. The CDR3 reads CASSPSSYEQYF. The CDR3 bases are TGTGCCAGCAGCCCGAGCTCCTACGAGCAGTACTTC.